The T cell receptor (beta chain) under discussion was sequenced for a study of shared clonotypes between healthy human individuals. For every subset, genomic DNA was evenly distributed across several immunoSEQ plates. Assay used: immunoSEQ multiplex PCR; TCRdb lists only in-frame clones, some missing. The sample lists roughly 890,000 clones, about 91% occurring once. Overall study findings and caveats: Clonotype sharing among donors likely depends on sequencing depth. The researchers took only blood, and tissue repertoires probably look different.

A single count supports this clone. Antigen specificity is unknown. The length of the CDR3 is 15 residues. CDR1 and CDR2 (germline): MNHEY, SVGAGI. Trimming removed 3 bases from V and 2 bases from J, with 11 bases in between. Naive CD8 cells comprised CD45RO-negative, CCR7-positively selected cells, excluding terminally differentiated effector memory CD45RA+ cells. The chain couples TRBV6-5 to TRBJ2-4, with D unclear. The TCR comes from a man under 40 in good health. The sample was naive CD8+ T cells sorted from blood. The CDR3, as DNA: TGTGCCAGCAGTTATACCGGCAACACCAAAAACATTCAGTACTTC. Protein sequence: CASSYTGNTKNIQYF.